This entry concerns a single TCR beta chain. V lost 5 bases, J lost 0 bases, and 14 bases lay in between. The CDR3 runs to 16 residues. Germline-derived CDR1 and CDR2 are MDHEN and SYDVKM. Treatment specified: preoperative locoregional IRX-2 cytokine immunotherapy. Preoperative locoregional IRX-2 cytokine immunotherapy was tested in the phase Ib source study. The data belong to a study of preoperative IRX-2 immunotherapy in early breast cancer. The table came from immunoSEQ multiplex PCR; TCRdb's copy has only in-frame clones and leaves some out. Of around 88,000 clones detected, about nine tenths appear once; the ten largest clones hold about 2%.

The sequence was collected from a human donor with breast cancer. The chain is built from TRBV28 and TRBJ1-3; D ambiguous. This specimen consisted of tumor tissue, obtained after IRX-2 immunotherapy. The CDR3 spells CASSPAGLSSGNTIYF. Here the CDR3 DNA reads TGTGCCAGCAGTCCCGCGGGTTTGAGCTCTGGAAACACCATATATTTT.